The present T cell receptor (beta chain) was sequenced within a study of blood T cell repertoires in COVID-19. Whole-study context: Samples of COVID-19 (acute and convalescent) were obtained from the United States, Italy and Spain.

Original handling: Estimation of nucleated cell counts was performed using reference gene primer amplification. Clones were sequenced by immunoSEQ multiplex PCR, and TCRdb holds only the in-frame ones, with some missing. The DNA gave D and trimming, while V, J and clone size come from that table. The sample consists of some 190,000 clones, 70% to 90% of them appearing once. From germline, CDR1 is KGHSY and CDR2 FQNENV. The junction had 4 bases not matched to a gene; V was cut back by 1 base and J by 6 bases. CDR3 size: 14 residues. The source of this sequence is a man between 18 and 35 years old with active or convalescent COVID-19. The V and J genes are TRBV16 and TRBJ2-7, with 9 bases matching TRBD1. Material: peripheral blood. The CDR3 loop reads CASSQWGQGGEQYF. As DNA, the CDR3 is TGTGCCAGCAGCCAATGGGGACAGGGTGGCGAGCAGTACTTC.